The TCR beta chain described here comes from a study of beta chain features in type 1 diabetes. Stem cell-like memory, regulatory, central memory and naive CD4+ cells were sorted via CD45RO/CCR7/CD25/CD127/CD95/CD27. Notes on this clone: The antigen is unknown.

The germline CDR1 and CDR2 sequences are SQVTM and ANQGSEA. Trimming took 0 bases from V and 3 from J, leaving 18 bases between them. The CDR3 covers 16 residues. The study's findings and limits: Within patients, naive, central memory and Treg TCRB repertoires seemed more similar than within healthy donors. For Type 1 diabetes patients, all four CD4+ subsets carried TCRB CDR3s that were moderately but significantly shorter.

The study reverse transcribed the entire isolated RNA, so it sequenced expressed TCRB transcripts. A few million reads were obtained on average from naive, central memory and regulatory T cell samples. Generated by immunoSEQ multiplex PCR, the TCRdb table keeps only in-frame clones and is missing some. The table records roughly 730,000 clones, around 15% of them present only once. This receptor was identified in a man between 18 and 29 years old with type 1 diabetes. Sequences were obtained from naive CD4+ T cells from blood. The chain has TRBV29-1 and TRBJ2-7; D is perhaps TRBD1 (7 bases). This CDR3 is CSVEDRGRQGFYEQYF. CDR3 DNA: TGCAGCGTTGAAGATCGGGGGAGACAGGGATTCTACGAGCAGTACTTC.